These 13 T cell receptor beta chains came from one sample sequenced in a study of radiation and T cells in renal cell carcinoma. Time point described: baseline pretreatment blood. Treatment defined: 15 Gy SBRT to primary tumor, nephrectomy 4 weeks later. The data were produced by immunoSEQ multiplex PCR, yet TCRdb's version contains in-frame clones alone and is incomplete. The repertoire consists of 150,000 or so clones, with 88% occurring once and the leading ten covering 12%. The sequences come from blood, collected from a patient whose treatment included radiotherapy and nephrectomy. These receptors were taken from a woman aged 45-65 years with renal cell carcinoma.

This rearrangement joins TRBV2 to TRBJ1-1; the D gene is possibly TRBD1 (6 bases). V lost 4 bases to trimming and J lost 3 bases, with 6 bases between them. The CDR3 is made up of 12 amino acids. Germline V gene data show CDR1 as SNHLY and CDR2 as FYNNEI. The CDR3 sequence is CASSGGHTEAFF. The CDR3 DNA reads TGTGCCAGCAGTGGGGGGCACACTGAAGCTTTCTTT.

Turning to this clone: The junction does not match germline at one end; this may be a read error. CDR3 DNA: TGTGCCAGCAGTGATATAGCGGGGGGGCAAGGGACCCAGTACTTC. The encoded protein is CASSDIAGGQGTQYF. This chain joins TRBV6-1 and TRBJ2-5, with 11 bases matching TRBD2. Germline V lookup: CDR1 MNHNS, CDR2 SASEGT. The CDR3 extends over 15 amino acids.

The genes are TRBV19 and TRBJ1-3; no definite D call. This CDR3 region has 17 residues. V dropped 3 bases and J dropped 0 bases, with 15 bases sitting between them. The germline V gene has CDR1 LNHDA and CDR2 SQIVND (reference sequence). CDR3 region: CASSILSEFYSGNTIYF. The DNA for the CDR3 is TGTGCCAGTAGTATTTTGAGCGAATTTTACTCTGGAAACACCATATATTTT.

The chain joins TRBV7-6 to TRBJ2-1; D remains unclear. The CDR3 consists of 14 residues. Germline CDR1 is SGHVS and CDR2 is FNYEAQ. Trimming pared 1 base from V and 5 bases from J, leaving 9 bases between. CDR3 bases: TGTGCCAGCAGCTTAGGGTCTGCTAACAATGAGCAGTTCTTC. This sequence encodes CASSLGSANNEQFF. Full variable domain (outside the CDR3, taken from reference TRBV7-6 and TRBJ2-1): GAGVSQSPRYKVTKRGQDVALRCDPISGHVSLYWYRQALGQGPEFLTYFNYEAQQDKSGLPNDRFSAERPEGSISTLTIQRTEQRDSAMYRCASSLGSANNEQFFGPGTRLTVL.

V is TRBV6-5 and J is TRBJ2-1, with 9 bases fitting TRBD2. With V trimmed by 7 bases and J by 4 bases, 8 bases remained unmatched. Per germline, CDR1 MNHEY and CDR2 SVGAGI. This CDR3 has 15 amino acids. This CDR3 is CASKRVSGGYNEQFF. The CDR3 DNA is TGTGCCAGCAAAAGGGTTAGCGGGGGATACAATGAGCAGTTCTTC.

Comments on this clone: The junction and the germline gene differ at one end; a read error may be behind it. V and J are TRBV7-7 and TRBJ1-5; TRBD1 might be the D (6 bases). Per germline, CDR1 SSHAT and CDR2 FNYEAQ (reference sequence). This CDR3 spans 17 amino acids. CDR3 loop: CASSPTGGRGQYQPQHF. The DNA of the CDR3 is TGTGCTAGCAGCCCAACGGGGGGCAGGGGCCAATATCAGCCCCAGCATTTT.

The V and J genes are TRBV6-1 and TRBJ2-7, with D perhaps matching TRBD1 (6 bases). The CDR3 loop spans 16 amino acids. Trimming removed 2 bases from V and 0 bases from J, with 14 bases in between. Germline CDR1 and CDR2: MNHNS and SASEGT. This CDR3 is CASSEHRTAPSYEQYF. The CDR3 coding sequence is TGTGCCAGCAGTGAACATAGGACAGCTCCCTCCTACGAGCAGTACTTC.

The V gene is TRBV18, the J gene TRBJ1-5, with TRBD1 matching 11 bases. The CDR3 is made up of 15 amino acids. The germline V gene has CDR1 KGHSH and CDR2 LQKENI. With 5 bases clipped from V and 9 bases from J, the junction kept 9 bases outside the gene matches. This CDR3 is CASSTGQGGSGPQHF. CDR3 DNA: TGTGCCAGCTCAACGGGACAGGGGGGCTCTGGGCCCCAGCATTTT.

This clone is a singleton in its sample. The chain carries TRBV6-6 and TRBJ2-5; the D is unclear. Germline-derived CDR1 and CDR2 are MNHNY and SVGAGI (reference sequence). The CDR3 runs 13 residues. The ends were cut back, 0 bases at V and 6 bases at J, with 8 bases in the middle. The CDR3 coding sequence is TGTGCCAGCAGTTACTCGAACTTTCAGACCCAGTACTTC. Its translation: CASSYSNFQTQYF.

V gene TRBV7-9 combines with J gene TRBJ2-7; 9 bases map to TRBD2. The CDR3 runs to 17 residues. Trimming at V came to 5 bases and at J to 5 bases, leaving 16 bases not matched to a gene. Germline V gene data show CDR1 as SEHNR and CDR2 as FQNEAQ (reference sequence). In nucleotides, the CDR3 is TGTGCCAGCAGCGCGGGACTAGCTTTTCTCTCTTCGGACGAGCAGTACTTC. Amino acid sequence: CASSAGLAFLSSDEQYF. Complete variable domain (other parts from reference TRBV7-9 and TRBJ2-7): DTGVSQNPRHKITKRGQNVTFRCDPISEHNRLYWYRQTLGQGPEFLTYFQNEAQLEKSRLLSDRFSAERPKGSFSTLEIQRTEQGDSAMYLCASSAGLAFLSSDEQYFGPGTRLTVT.

This chain links TRBV15 with TRBJ1-2; D remains unclear. Per germline, CDR1 LNHNV and CDR2 YYDKDF (reference sequence). The CDR3 sequence is 14 residues long. V dropped 1 base and J dropped 4 bases, with 10 bases sitting between them. The DNA of the CDR3 is TGTGCCACCAGCAGAGTGATCGGAGGCTATGGCTACACCTTC. Protein product: CATSRVIGGYGYTF.

The genes are TRBV6-5 and TRBJ2-7, with 8 positions matching TRBD1. The V segment lost 6 bases and the J segment 9 bases; nucleotides outside the gene matches: 13. From germline, CDR1 is MNHEY and CDR2 SVGAGI. The CDR3 consists of 14 residues. The DNA of the CDR3 is TGTGCCAGCAGGACCGGGACAGGCCTGCGGGGGCAGTACTTC. It yields the protein CASRTGTGLRGQYF.

The J gene is TRBJ2-4, the V gene TRBV2; TRBD1 aligns across 7 bases. The CDR3 totals 17 residues. Germline V gives CDR1 SNHLY, CDR2 FYNNEI. Losses at the gene ends were 2 bases for V and 1 base for J; bases not matched to a gene: 8. As DNA, the CDR3 is TGTGCCAGCAGTGAACTGTCTAACAGGGGTGCCAAAAACATTCAGTACTTC. It translates to CASSELSNRGAKNIQYF.